What follows is one T cell receptor (beta chain) and its context. Source study methods: Reference gene primer amplification gave estimated nucleated cell counts. The repertoire was sequenced with immunoSEQ multiplex PCR; TCRdb's copy has only in-frame clones and lacks some. The V and J calls and the clone size are those of that table, but D and trimming were determined from the DNA. The table has some 150,000 clones, approximately 78% seen once. The data derive from a study of blood T cell repertoires in COVID-19. Study overall: Sites in the United States, Italy and Spain provided acute and convalescent COVID-19 samples. From T cells, B-cell-depleted T cells, or PBMCs came the material, which was cDNA or gDNA.

The germline CDR1 and CDR2 sequences are KGHDR and SFDVKD. V trimming: 7 bases; J trimming: 1 base; junction bases outside the gene matches: 6. The CDR3 is 15 amino acids. The clonotype originates from a woman at least 80 years old with acute or convalescent COVID-19. The sample consisted of peripheral blood. This chain connects TRBV24-1 to TRBJ2-1; 7 bases fit TRBD2. The CDR3 region is CATSASGTSYNEQFF. As DNA, the CDR3 is TGTGCCACCAGCGCCAGCGGGACGTCCTACAATGAGCAGTTCTTC.